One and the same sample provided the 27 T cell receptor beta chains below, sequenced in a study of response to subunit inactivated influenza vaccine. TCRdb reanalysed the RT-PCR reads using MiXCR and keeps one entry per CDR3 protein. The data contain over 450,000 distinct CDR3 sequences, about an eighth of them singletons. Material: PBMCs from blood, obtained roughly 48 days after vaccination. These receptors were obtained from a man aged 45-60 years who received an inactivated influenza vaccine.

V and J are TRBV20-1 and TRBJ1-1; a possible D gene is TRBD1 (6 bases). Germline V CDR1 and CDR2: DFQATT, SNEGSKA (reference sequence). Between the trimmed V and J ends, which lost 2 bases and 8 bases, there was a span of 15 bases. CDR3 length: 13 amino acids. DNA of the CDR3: TGCAGTGCTAGACACAGGGAGATTAAAGAAGCTTTCTTT. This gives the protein CSARHREIKEAFF.

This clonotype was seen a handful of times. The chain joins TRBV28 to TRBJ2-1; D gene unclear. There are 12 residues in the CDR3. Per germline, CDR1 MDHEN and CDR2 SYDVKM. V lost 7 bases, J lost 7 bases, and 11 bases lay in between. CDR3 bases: TGTGCCAGCAACTTAGGCCTGAATGAGCAGTTCTTC. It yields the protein CASNLGLNEQFF.

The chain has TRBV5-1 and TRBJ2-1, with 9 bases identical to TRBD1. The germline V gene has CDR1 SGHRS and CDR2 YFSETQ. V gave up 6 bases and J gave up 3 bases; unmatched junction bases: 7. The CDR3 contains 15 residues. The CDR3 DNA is TGCGCCAGCATCCGCGGGACAGGGAACTACAATGAGCAGTTCTTC. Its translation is CASIRGTGNYNEQFF.

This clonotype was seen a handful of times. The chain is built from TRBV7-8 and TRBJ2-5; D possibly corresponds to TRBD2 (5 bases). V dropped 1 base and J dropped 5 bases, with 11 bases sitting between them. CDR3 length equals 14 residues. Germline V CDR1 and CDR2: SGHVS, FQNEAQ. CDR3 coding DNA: TGTGCCAGCAGCTTAGTGCGGGCTGGGGAGACCCAGTACTTC. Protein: CASSLVRAGETQYF.

CDR3 bases: TGCAGCGTTCAAACCGGGACCCACTCTGAAGCTTTCTTT. Translating gives CSVQTGTHSEAFF. This chain uses TRBV29-1 with TRBJ1-1; possibly TRBD1 for D (5 bases). CDR1 and CDR2 (germline): SQVTM, ANQGSEA. Between the trimmed V and J ends, which lost 5 bases and 6 bases, there was a span of 16 bases. The CDR3 covers 13 residues.

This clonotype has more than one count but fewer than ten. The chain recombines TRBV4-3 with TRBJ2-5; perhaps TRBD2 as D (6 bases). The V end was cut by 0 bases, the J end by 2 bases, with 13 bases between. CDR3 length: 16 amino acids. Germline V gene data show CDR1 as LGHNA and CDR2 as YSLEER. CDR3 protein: CASSQDWRGGQETQYF. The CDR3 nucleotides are TGCGCCAGCAGCCAAGATTGGAGGGGAGGTCAAGAGACCCAGTACTTC.

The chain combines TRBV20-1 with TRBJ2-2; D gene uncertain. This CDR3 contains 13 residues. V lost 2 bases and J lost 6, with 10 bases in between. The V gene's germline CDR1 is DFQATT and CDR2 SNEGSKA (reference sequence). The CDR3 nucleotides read TGCAGTGCTAGAAATCGGCCGCCCGGGGAGCTGTTTTTT. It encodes CSARNRPPGELFF.

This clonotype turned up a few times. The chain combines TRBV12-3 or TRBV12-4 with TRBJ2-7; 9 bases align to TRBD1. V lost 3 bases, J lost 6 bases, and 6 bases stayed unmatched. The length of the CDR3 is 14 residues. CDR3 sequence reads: CASSFRTGVFEQYF. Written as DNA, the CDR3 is TGTGCCAGCAGTTTCAGGACAGGGGTCTTCGAGCAGTACTTC.

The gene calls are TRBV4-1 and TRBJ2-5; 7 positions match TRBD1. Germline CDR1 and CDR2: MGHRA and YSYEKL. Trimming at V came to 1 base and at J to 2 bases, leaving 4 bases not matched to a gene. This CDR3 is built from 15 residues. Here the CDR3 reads CASSQVGTVQETQYF. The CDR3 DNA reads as TGCGCCAGCAGCCAAGTCGGGACAGTGCAAGAGACCCAGTACTTC.

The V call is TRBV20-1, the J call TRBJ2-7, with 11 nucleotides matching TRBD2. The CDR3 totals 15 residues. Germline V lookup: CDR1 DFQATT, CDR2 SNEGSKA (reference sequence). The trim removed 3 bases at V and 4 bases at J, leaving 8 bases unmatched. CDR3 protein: CSASVGTSGIYEQYF. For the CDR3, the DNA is TGCAGTGCTAGCGTCGGGACTAGCGGTATATACGAGCAGTACTTC.

DNA of the CDR3: TGTGCCAGCAGCTTATCGACAGGGCGCACCGGGGAGCTGTTTTTT. The encoded protein is CASSLSTGRTGELFF. The rearrangement uses TRBV11-2 and TRBJ2-2, with 7 bases that match TRBD1. The CDR3 contains 15 residues. The V segment lost 2 bases and the J segment 4 bases; nucleotides outside the gene matches: 4. Germline values: CDR1 SGHAT, CDR2 FQNNGV.

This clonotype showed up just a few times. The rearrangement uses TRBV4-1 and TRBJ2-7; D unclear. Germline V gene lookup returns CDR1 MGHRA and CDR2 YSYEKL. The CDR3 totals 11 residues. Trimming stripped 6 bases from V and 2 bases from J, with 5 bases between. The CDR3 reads CASRAAYEQYF. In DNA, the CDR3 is TGCGCCAGCAGGGCGGCCTACGAGCAGTACTTC.

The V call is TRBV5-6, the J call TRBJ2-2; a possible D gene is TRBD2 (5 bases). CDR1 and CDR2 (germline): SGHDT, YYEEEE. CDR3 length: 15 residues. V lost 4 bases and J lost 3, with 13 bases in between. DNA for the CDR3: TGTGCCAGCAGCGAGGGCGGGCCGGACACCGGGGAGCTGTTTTTT. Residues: CASSEGGPDTGELFF.

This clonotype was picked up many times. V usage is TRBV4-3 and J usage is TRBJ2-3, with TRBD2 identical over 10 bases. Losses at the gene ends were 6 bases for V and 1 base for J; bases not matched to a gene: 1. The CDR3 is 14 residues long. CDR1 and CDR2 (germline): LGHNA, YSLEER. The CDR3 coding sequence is TGCGCCAGCAGTACTAGCGGGGGCACAGATACGCAGTATTTT. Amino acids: CASSTSGGTDTQYF.

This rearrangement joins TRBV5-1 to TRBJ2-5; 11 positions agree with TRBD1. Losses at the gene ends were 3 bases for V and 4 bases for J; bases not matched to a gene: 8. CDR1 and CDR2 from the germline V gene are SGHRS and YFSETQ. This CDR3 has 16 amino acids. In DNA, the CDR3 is TGCGCCAGCAGCTGGACCGGGACAGGGGGTAGAGAGACCCAGTACTTC. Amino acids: CASSWTGTGGRETQYF. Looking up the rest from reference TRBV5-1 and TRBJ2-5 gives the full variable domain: KAGVTQTPRYLIKTRGQQVTLSCSPISGHRSVSWYQQTPGQGLQFLFEYFSETQRNKGNFPGRFSGRQFSNSRSEMNVSTLELGDSALYLCASSWTGTGGRETQYFGPGTRLLVL.

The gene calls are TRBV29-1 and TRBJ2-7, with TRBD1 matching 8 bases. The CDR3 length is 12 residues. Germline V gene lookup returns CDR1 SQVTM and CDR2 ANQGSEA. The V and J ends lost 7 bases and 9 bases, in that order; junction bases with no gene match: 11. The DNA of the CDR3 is TGCAGCGCTACAGGGGGTACCCCTGGGCAGTACTTC. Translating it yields CSATGGTPGQYF.

The CDR3 is CATSREEGSLSTDTQYF. The DNA for the CDR3 is TGTGCCACCAGCAGAGAGGAGGGGTCCCTAAGCACAGATACGCAGTATTTT. The chain has TRBV15 and TRBJ2-3; D is possibly TRBD2 (6 bases). V was pared by 0 bases and J by 0 bases, with 13 bases between. The CDR3 sequence is 17 residues long. The germline V gene has CDR1 LNHNV and CDR2 YYDKDF (reference sequence).

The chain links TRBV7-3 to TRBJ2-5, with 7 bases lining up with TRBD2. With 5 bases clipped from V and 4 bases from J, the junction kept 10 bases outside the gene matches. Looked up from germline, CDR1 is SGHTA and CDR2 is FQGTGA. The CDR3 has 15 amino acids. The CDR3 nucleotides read TGTGCCAGCAGCCCGGGACTAAAGGCTCTAGAGACCCAGTACTTC. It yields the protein CASSPGLKALETQYF.

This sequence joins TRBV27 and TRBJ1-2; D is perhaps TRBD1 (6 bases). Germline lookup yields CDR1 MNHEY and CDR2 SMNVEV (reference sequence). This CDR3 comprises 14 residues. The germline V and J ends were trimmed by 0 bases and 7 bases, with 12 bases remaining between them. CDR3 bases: TGTGCCAGCAGTTTATCGCTGGGGGCGAGTGGCTACACCTTC. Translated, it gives CASSLSLGASGYTF.

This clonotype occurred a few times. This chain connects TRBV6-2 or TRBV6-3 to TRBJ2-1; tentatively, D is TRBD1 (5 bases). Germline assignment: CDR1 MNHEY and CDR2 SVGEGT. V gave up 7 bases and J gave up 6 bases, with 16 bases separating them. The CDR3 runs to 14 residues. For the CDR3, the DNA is TGTGCCAGCAACAACCTTAGACAGCTCAATGAGCAGTTCTTC. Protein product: CASNNLRQLNEQFF.

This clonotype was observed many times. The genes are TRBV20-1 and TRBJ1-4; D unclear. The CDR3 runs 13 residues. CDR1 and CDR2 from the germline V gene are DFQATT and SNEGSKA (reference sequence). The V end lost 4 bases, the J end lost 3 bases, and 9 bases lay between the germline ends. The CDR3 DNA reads TGCAGTGCTAATAGGATTGCTAATGAAAAACTGTTTTTT. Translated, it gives CSANRIANEKLFF.

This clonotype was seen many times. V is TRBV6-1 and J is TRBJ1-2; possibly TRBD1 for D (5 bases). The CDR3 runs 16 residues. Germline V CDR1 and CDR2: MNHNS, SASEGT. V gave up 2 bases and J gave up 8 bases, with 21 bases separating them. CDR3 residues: CASSEHSGTVKMGYTF. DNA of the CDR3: TGTGCCAGCAGTGAACATTCCGGGACGGTAAAGATGGGCTACACCTTC.

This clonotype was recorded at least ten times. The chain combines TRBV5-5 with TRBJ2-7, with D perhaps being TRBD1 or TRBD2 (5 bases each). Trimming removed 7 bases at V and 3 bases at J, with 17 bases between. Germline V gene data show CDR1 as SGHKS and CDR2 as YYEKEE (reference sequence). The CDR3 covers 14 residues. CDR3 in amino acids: CASGPGAMIYEQYF. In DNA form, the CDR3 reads TGTGCCAGCGGGCCCGGGGCGATGATCTACGAGCAGTACTTC. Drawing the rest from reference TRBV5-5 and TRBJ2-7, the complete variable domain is DAGVTQSPTHLIKTRGQQVTLRCSPISGHKSVSWYQQVLGQGPQFIFQYYEKEERGRGNFPDRFSARQFPNYSSELNVNALLLGDSALYLCASGPGAMIYEQYFGPGTRLTVT.

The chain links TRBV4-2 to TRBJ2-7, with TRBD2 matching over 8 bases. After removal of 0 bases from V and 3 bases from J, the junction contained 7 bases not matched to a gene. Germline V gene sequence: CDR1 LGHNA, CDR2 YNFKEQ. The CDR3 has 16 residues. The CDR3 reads CASSQDLAGGLYEQYF. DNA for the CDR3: TGTGCCAGCAGCCAAGATCTGGCGGGGGGTCTCTACGAGCAGTACTTC.

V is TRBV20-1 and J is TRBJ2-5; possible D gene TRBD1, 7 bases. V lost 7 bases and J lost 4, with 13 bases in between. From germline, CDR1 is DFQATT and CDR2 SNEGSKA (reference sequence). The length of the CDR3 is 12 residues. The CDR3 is CSGGQGGETQYF. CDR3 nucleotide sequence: TGCAGTGGGGGGCAGGGGGGAGAGACCCAGTACTTC.

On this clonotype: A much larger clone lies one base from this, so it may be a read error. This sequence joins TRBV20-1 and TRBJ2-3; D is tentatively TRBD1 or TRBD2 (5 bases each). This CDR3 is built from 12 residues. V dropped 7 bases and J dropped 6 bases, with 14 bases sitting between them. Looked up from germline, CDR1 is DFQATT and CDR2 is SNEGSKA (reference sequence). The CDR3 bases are TGCAGTGTCCCGAAGTGGGGGGATACGCAGTATTTT. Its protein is CSVPKWGDTQYF.

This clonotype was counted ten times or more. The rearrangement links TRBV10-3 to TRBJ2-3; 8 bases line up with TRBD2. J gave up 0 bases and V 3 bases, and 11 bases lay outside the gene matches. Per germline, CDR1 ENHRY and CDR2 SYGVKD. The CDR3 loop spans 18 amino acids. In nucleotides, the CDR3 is TGTGCCATCAGTGATTTAGTAGTAGCGGGACCTAGCACAGATACGCAGTATTTT. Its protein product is CAISDLVVAGPSTDTQYF.